This T cell receptor (beta chain) derives from a study of T cells and copy number aberrations in small-cell lung cancer. Overall study results and limits: Versus adjacent lung, tumor T-cell richness and clonality were lower; density nonsignificantly.

Note on this clone: Its antigen is still unknown.

Data came from immunoSEQ multiplex PCR; TCRdb stores just in-frame clones and leaves some out. This table holds around 9,200 clones, approximately 79% found once. Sequenced material: normal tissue next to the tumor. The receptor was isolated from a man aged 60-69 years with small cell lung cancer.

The chain's CDR3 is CASSPERGITDTQYF. CDR3 nucleotides: TGTGCCAGCTCACCGGAACGGGGCATCACAGATACGCAGTATTTT. V and J are TRBV18 and TRBJ2-3, with D perhaps given as TRBD1 or TRBD2 (5 bases each). V dropped 3 bases and J dropped 2 bases, with 12 bases sitting between them. This CDR3 contains 15 residues. CDR1 is KGHSH, CDR2 LQKENI, per germline.